Presented here are 31 T cell receptor beta chains from one specimen sequenced in a study of T cells in Graves' hyperthyroidism and ophthalmopathy. There were TCR beta CDR3 regions amplified from RNA transcripts. Using the HTBI primer set, a first-round RT-PCR was run on the TCR CDR3. TCRdb re-derived calls from the multiplex PCR reads in MiXCR, one entry per CDR3 protein. In the table there are a few hundred thousand distinct CDR3 sequences, 15% to 17% of which are singletons. Sequenced: blood. The receptors were gathered from a woman aged 18 to 35 with Graves' hyperthyroidism.

There are many counts of this clonotype. V usage is TRBV5-5 and J usage is TRBJ2-1, with 9 bases lining up with TRBD2. The ends lost 3 bases at V and 5 bases at J; junction bases unmatched: 12. Germline CDR1 is SGHKS and CDR2 is YYEKEE (reference sequence). There are 17 residues in the CDR3. In DNA, the CDR3 is TGTGCCAGCAGCTCTCATATAGCGGGAGTAAGAAACAATGAGCAGTTCTTC. This encodes CASSSHIAGVRNNEQFF.

Ten or more counts support this clonotype. This chain connects TRBV18 to TRBJ2-7; TRBD1 matches at 7 bases. Trimming removed 3 bases from V and 7 bases from J; junction bases left unmatched: 3. The CDR3 spans 12 residues. Germline V lookup: CDR1 KGHSH, CDR2 LQKENI. The CDR3 here is CASSPAGGEQYF. CDR3 sequence (DNA): TGTGCCAGCTCACCGGCAGGGGGAGAGCAGTACTTC.

This clonotype has ten or more counts. V usage is TRBV5-1 and J usage is TRBJ2-1; tentative D call: TRBD2 (5 bases). There are 17 residues in the CDR3. With 4 bases removed from V and 5 bases from J, the gap between germline ends came to 22 bases. Germline-derived CDR1 and CDR2 are SGHRS and YFSETQ. The CDR3 DNA sequence: TGCGCCAGCAGCCTCAGAGGGAGCCAAACCCGGGACAATGAGCAGTTCTTC. Translation gives CASSLRGSQTRDNEQFF.

This clonotype was counted ten times or more. V is TRBV28 and J is TRBJ2-7; 7 bases agree with TRBD2. The CDR3 spans 15 residues. Germline V gene data show CDR1 as MDHEN and CDR2 as SYDVKM. V was pared by 4 bases and J by 7 bases, with 13 bases of the junction left unmatched. CDR3 DNA sequence: TGTGCCAGCAGTTCTGGGGGGGGGATTCCTAGGGAGCAGTACTTC. Its protein is CASSSGGGIPREQYF.

This chain connects TRBV5-1 to TRBJ1-3, with D perhaps matching TRBD1 (5 bases). The CDR3 length is 17 residues. CDR1 and CDR2 (germline): SGHRS, YFSETQ. Between the trimmed V and J ends, which lost 0 bases and 0 bases, there was a span of 13 bases. CDR3: CASSLGGTANSGNTIYF. CDR3 sequence (DNA): TGCGCCAGCAGCTTGGGCGGGACGGCTAACTCTGGAAACACCATATATTTT.

This clonotype has a handful of counts. This sequence may be a read error, since a much larger clone differs from it by one base. Since no conserved phenylalanine or tryptophan closes the CDR3, a read error is the likely cause. The chain has TRBV2 and TRBJ2-5; D gene ambiguous. The germline gives CDR1 SNHLY, CDR2 FYNNEI. Trimming took off 3 bases at V and 2 bases at J, with 7 bases between the two ends. The CDR3 is 13 amino acids. The CDR3 coding sequence is TGTGCCAGCAGTGAGCTGGAGCAAGAGACCCAGTACTCC. It translates to CASSELEQETQYS.

The chain links TRBV5-4 to TRBJ2-3; D possibly corresponds to TRBD2 (6 bases). Trimming left V 3 bases short and J 5 bases short, with 13 bases between. Germline values: CDR1 SGHNT, CDR2 YYREEE (reference sequence). The CDR3 extends over 14 amino acids. CDR3 nucleotide sequence: TGTGCCAGCAGCTACCGGTCTAGCGAAGATACGCAGTATTTT. This codes for CASSYRSSEDTQYF.

This clonotype was counted at least ten times. This chain links TRBV20-1 with TRBJ2-2, with D perhaps TRBD1 (5 bases). Per germline, CDR1 DFQATT and CDR2 SNEGSKA (reference sequence). The V end was cut by 6 bases, the J end by 2 bases, with 16 bases between. The CDR3 runs 15 residues. The CDR3 DNA is TGCAGTGCCTTCCCCTGGGGCAGAAACACCGGGGAGCTGTTTTTT. Residues: CSAFPWGRNTGELFF.

This clonotype was counted many times. The CDR3 is CASSLRERSTDTQYF. The DNA of the CDR3 is TGTGCCAGCAGCTTAAGGGAGCGGAGCACAGATACGCAGTATTTT. The rearrangement links TRBV7-8 to TRBJ2-3; possible D gene TRBD2, 5 bases. The CDR3 loop spans 15 amino acids. Trimming removed 2 bases at V and 0 bases at J, with 9 bases between. Germline V gives CDR1 SGHVS, CDR2 FQNEAQ.

This clonotype was seen only a few times. This sequence joins TRBV6-5 and TRBJ1-6, with D tentatively TRBD1 (5 bases). The CDR3 extends over 16 amino acids. Germline V gene sequence: CDR1 MNHEY, CDR2 SVGAGI. V was trimmed by 0 bases and J by 7 bases, leaving 13 bases between them. CDR3 loop: CASSYSRDGANSPLHF. The CDR3 DNA is TGTGCCAGCAGTTACTCGCGGGATGGGGCGAATTCACCCCTCCACTTT.

The sample holds many counts of this clonotype. This chain links TRBV11-3 with TRBJ2-1; 13 nucleotides agree with TRBD2. Trimming took 4 bases from V and 10 from J; bases not matched to a gene: 10. In germline, CDR1 is SGHNT, CDR2 YENEEA. This CDR3 spans 16 amino acids. The chain's CDR3 is CASSSLTSGRAREQFF. DNA of the CDR3: TGTGCCAGCAGCTCACTAACTAGCGGGAGGGCCAGGGAGCAGTTCTTC.

This clonotype has a count of ten or more. CDR3 residues: CASSPRGEKAFF. In nucleotides, the CDR3 is TGTGCCAGCAGCCCGCGTGGAGAGAAAGCTTTCTTT. The chain couples TRBV3-1 to TRBJ1-1; D gene unclear. Germline V gene sequence: CDR1 LGHDT, CDR2 YNNKEL (reference sequence). CDR3 length: 12 residues. Trimming cost V 4 bases and J 9 bases, with 12 bases left between them. The full variable domain, completed using reference TRBV3-1 and TRBJ1-1, is DTAVSQTPKYLVTQMGNDKSIKCEQNLGHDTMYWYKQDSKKFLKIMFSYNNKELIINETVPNRFSPKSPDKAHLNLHINSLELGDSAVYFCASSPRGEKAFFGQGTRLTVV.

This CDR3 is CSANLGQGATLYGYTF. The CDR3 nucleotides are TGCAGTGCGAACCTTGGACAGGGGGCAACCTTGTATGGCTACACCTTC. The V and J genes are TRBV20-1 and TRBJ1-2; 11 bases agree with TRBD1. The CDR3 covers 16 residues. V lost 6 bases, J lost 5 bases, and 14 bases stayed unmatched. Germline CDR1 DFQATT, CDR2 SNEGSKA (reference sequence).

The chain recombines TRBV5-4 with TRBJ2-1; D may be TRBD2 (6 bases). Deletions cut 2 bases from V and 10 bases from J, with 16 bases between. The germline V gene encodes CDR1 SGHNT and CDR2 YYREEE (reference sequence). This CDR3 region has 14 residues. The CDR3 protein is CASSFTGGTGEQFF. In nucleotides, the CDR3 is TGTGCCAGCAGCTTTACCGGCGGGACCGGAGAGCAGTTCTTC.

This clonotype has only one observation. The chain uses TRBV10-3 and TRBJ1-5; unclear D gene. The CDR3 consists of 17 residues. The V gene's germline CDR1 is ENHRY and CDR2 SYGVKD. The V end was cut by 0 bases, the J end by 0 bases, with 12 bases between. CDR3 sequence (DNA): TGTGCCATCAGTGAGTCACCCCCGGGGTATAGCAATCAGCCCCAGCATTTT. Translating gives CAISESPPGYSNQPQHF.

This clonotype was seen many times. The chain couples TRBV15 to TRBJ2-1; possible D gene TRBD2, 6 bases. Trimming took off 3 bases at V and 0 bases at J, with 12 bases between the two ends. The CDR3 is 16 amino acids. Germline V gene data show CDR1 as LNHNV and CDR2 as YYDKDF (reference sequence). Written as DNA, the CDR3 is TGTGCCACCAGCAGCCGGGACGGGGGCTCCTACAATGAGCAGTTCTTC. This gives the protein CATSSRDGGSYNEQFF.

The chain links TRBV6-2 or TRBV6-3 to TRBJ2-7, with D possibly matching TRBD2 (5 bases). In germline, CDR1 is MNHEY, CDR2 SVGEGT. V gave up 6 bases and J gave up 6 bases, with 15 bases separating them. This CDR3 has 13 amino acids. CDR3 DNA sequence: TGTGCCAGCAGATACGGAGGATTTGGCGAGCAGTACTTC. Translation: CASRYGGFGEQYF.

In this sample, this clonotype turned up many times. This rearrangement joins TRBV3-1 to TRBJ2-7; 10 nucleotides match TRBD2. The V gene's germline CDR1 is LGHDT and CDR2 YNNKEL (reference sequence). This CDR3 is 16 amino acids long. Trimming removed 3 bases from V and 0 bases from J; junction bases left unmatched: 5. The CDR3 spells CASSQLAGEISYEQYF. CDR3 DNA sequence: TGTGCCAGCAGCCAGCTAGCGGGAGAAATCTCCTACGAGCAGTACTTC.

The sample holds many counts of this clonotype. This chain connects TRBV2 to TRBJ1-2; D not certain. Looked up from germline, CDR1 is SNHLY and CDR2 is FYNNEI. V was pared by 3 bases and J by 8 bases, with 13 bases between. The CDR3 covers 13 residues. For the CDR3, the DNA is TGTGCCAGCAGTGATTATGACACGGGGGGCTACACCTTC. This encodes CASSDYDTGGYTF.

This clonotype was observed a handful of times. The J gene is TRBJ2-2, the V gene TRBV4-1, with TRBD2 matching 11 bases. Losses at the gene ends were 2 bases for V and 4 bases for J; bases not matched to a gene: 3. Germline CDR1 reads MGHRA; CDR2 reads YSYEKL. The CDR3 contains 16 residues. The CDR3 DNA reads as TGCGCCAGCAGCCAATTAGCGGGGGGGGGCACCGGGGAGCTGTTTTTT. The encoded protein is CASSQLAGGGTGELFF.

The rearrangement joins TRBV20-1 to TRBJ2-1; TRBD2 agrees at 10 bases. The CDR3 consists of 17 residues. Germline V CDR1 and CDR2: DFQATT, SNEGSKA (reference sequence). With 0 bases clipped from V and 2 bases from J, the junction kept 7 bases outside the gene matches. CDR3 coding DNA: TGCAGTGCTAGAGATGGCAGCGGGACTAGCGCCTACAATGAGCAGTTCTTC. Protein: CSARDGSGTSAYNEQFF.

The rearrangement uses TRBV7-9 and TRBJ2-1; 8 nucleotides match TRBD2. V shed 1 base and J 9 bases; nucleotides not matched to a gene: 8. Per the germline V gene, CDR1 is SEHNR and CDR2 is FQNEAQ (reference sequence). The CDR3 has 15 residues. The CDR3 loop is CASSLGGRTICEQFF. For the CDR3, the DNA is TGTGCCAGCAGCTTAGGCGGGAGGACGATCTGTGAGCAGTTCTTC.

This sequence joins TRBV7-9 and TRBJ1-5; tentatively, D is TRBD1 (6 bases). Germline V lookup: CDR1 SEHNR, CDR2 FQNEAQ (reference sequence). Trimming took 4 bases from V and 7 from J, leaving 20 bases between them. The CDR3 has 16 residues. In nucleotides, the CDR3 is TGTGCCAGCAGCTCCGGGGGGGCGGGGGCGAGGCAGCCCCAGCATTTT. As protein: CASSSGGAGARQPQHF.

This clonotype has ten or more counts. The V call is TRBV3-1, the J call TRBJ1-2; 10 bases align to TRBD1. In germline, CDR1 is LGHDT, CDR2 YNNKEL (reference sequence). The V segment lost 4 bases and the J segment 2 bases; nucleotides outside the gene matches: 7. This CDR3 spans 16 amino acids. CDR3 region: CASSLRGTGANYGYTF. For the CDR3, the DNA is TGTGCCAGCAGCCTCCGGGGGACAGGGGCAAACTATGGCTACACCTTC.

The chain recombines TRBV19 with TRBJ1-5; D not resolved. CDR3 length: 12 amino acids. V lost 3 bases and J lost 9, with 9 bases in between. Germline CDR1 is LNHDA and CDR2 is SQIVND (reference sequence). The CDR3 is CASSMSRGPQHF. CDR3 nucleotides: TGTGCCAGTAGTATGTCCCGGGGGCCCCAGCATTTT.

This chain uses TRBV6-2 or TRBV6-3 with TRBJ2-5; TRBD2 agrees at 8 bases. The V gene's germline CDR1 is MNHEY and CDR2 SVGEGT. The CDR3 totals 16 residues. J lost 4 bases, V lost 5 bases, and 12 bases had no gene match. The CDR3 bases are TGTGCCAGCAGTCAGACTAGCGTGGCGCTTTCAGAGACCCAGTACTTC. Encoded protein: CASSQTSVALSETQYF.

This clonotype has ten or more counts. The chain joins TRBV20-1 to TRBJ1-4, with D perhaps matching TRBD1 (5 bases). CDR3 length: 12 amino acids. V was clipped by 5 bases and J by 8 bases, with 12 bases between them. Germline V gives CDR1 DFQATT, CDR2 SNEGSKA (reference sequence). DNA for the CDR3: TGCAGTGCTTGGGGGGGGGACGAAAAACTGTTTTTT. Residues: CSAWGGDEKLFF.

The J gene is TRBJ1-6, the V gene TRBV27, with D possibly TRBD1 on 5 matching bases. The CDR3 extends over 16 amino acids. Germline lookup yields CDR1 MNHEY and CDR2 SMNVEV (reference sequence). V lost 8 bases to trimming and J lost 5 bases, with 19 bases between them. CDR3 loop: CASARVPSRNNSPLHF. The CDR3 nucleotides read TGTGCCAGCGCCAGGGTCCCGTCAAGAAATAATTCACCCCTCCACTTT.

This clonotype was counted many times. Since a much larger clone is just one base distant, this may be a read error. V gene TRBV7-9 combines with J gene TRBJ1-1; D call uncertain. The germline V and J ends were trimmed by 1 base and 6 bases, with 3 bases remaining between them. There are 11 residues in the CDR3. Germline assignment: CDR1 SEHNR and CDR2 FQNEAQ (reference sequence). The CDR3 region is CASSLDSEAFF. The CDR3 DNA is TGTGCCAGCAGCTTAGACTCTGAAGCTTTCTTT.

This clonotype has more than one count but fewer than ten. The rearrangement uses TRBV12-3 or TRBV12-4 and TRBJ1-6, with 8 bases matching TRBD1. The CDR3 sequence is 15 residues long. The junction had 6 bases not matched to a gene; V was cut back by 5 bases and J by 6 bases. CDR3 sequence (DNA): TGTGCCAGCAGTCCCAGGGGGCAGGGTAATTCACCCCTCCACTTT. Its translation: CASSPRGQGNSPLHF.

There are many counts of this clonotype. This sequence joins TRBV27 and TRBJ2-1; D is undetermined. CDR1 MNHEY and CDR2 SMNVEV come from the germline V gene (reference sequence). Trimming stripped 8 bases from V and 0 bases from J, with 11 bases between. The length of the CDR3 is 14 residues. The CDR3: CASGQFSSYNEQFF. The CDR3, as DNA: TGTGCCAGCGGTCAGTTTAGCTCCTACAATGAGCAGTTCTTC.